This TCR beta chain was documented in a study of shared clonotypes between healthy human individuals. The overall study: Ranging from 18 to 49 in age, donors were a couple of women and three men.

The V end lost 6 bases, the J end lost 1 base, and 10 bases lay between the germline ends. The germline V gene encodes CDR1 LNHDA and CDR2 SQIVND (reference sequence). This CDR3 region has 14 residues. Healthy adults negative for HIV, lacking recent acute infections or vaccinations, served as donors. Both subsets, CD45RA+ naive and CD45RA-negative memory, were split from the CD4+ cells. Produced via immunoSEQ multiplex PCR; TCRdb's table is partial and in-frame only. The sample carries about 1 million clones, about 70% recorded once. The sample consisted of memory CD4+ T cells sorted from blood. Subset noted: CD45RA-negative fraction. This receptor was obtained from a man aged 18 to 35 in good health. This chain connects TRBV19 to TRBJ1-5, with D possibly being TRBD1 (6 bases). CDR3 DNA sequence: TGTGCCAGTAGATCTACAGGGAGCAATCAGCCCCAGCATTTT. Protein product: CASRSTGSNQPQHF.